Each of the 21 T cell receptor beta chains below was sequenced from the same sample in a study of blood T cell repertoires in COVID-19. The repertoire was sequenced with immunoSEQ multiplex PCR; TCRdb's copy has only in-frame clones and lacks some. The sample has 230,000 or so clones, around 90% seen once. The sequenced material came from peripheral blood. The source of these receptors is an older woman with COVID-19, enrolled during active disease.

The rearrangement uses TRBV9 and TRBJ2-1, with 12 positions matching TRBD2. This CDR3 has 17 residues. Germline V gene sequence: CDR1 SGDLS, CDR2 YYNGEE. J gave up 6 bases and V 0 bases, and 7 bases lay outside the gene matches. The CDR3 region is CASSVGALAGGLNEQFF. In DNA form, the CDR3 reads TGTGCCAGCAGCGTAGGAGCTCTAGCGGGGGGGCTCAATGAGCAGTTCTTC.

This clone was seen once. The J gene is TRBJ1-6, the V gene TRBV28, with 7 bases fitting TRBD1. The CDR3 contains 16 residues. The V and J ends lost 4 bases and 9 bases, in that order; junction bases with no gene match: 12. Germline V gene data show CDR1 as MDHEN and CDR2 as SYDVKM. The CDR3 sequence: CASSSNRGPWSSPLHF. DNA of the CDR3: TGTGCCAGCAGTTCCAACAGGGGACCCTGGAGTTCACCCCTCCACTTT.

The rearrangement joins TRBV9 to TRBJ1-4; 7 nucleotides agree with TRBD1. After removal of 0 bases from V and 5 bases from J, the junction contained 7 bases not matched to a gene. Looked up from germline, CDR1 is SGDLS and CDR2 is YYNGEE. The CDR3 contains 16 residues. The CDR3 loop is CASSVAHRGRNEKLFF. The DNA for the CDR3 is TGTGCCAGCAGCGTAGCTCACAGGGGCCGAAATGAAAAACTGTTTTTT.

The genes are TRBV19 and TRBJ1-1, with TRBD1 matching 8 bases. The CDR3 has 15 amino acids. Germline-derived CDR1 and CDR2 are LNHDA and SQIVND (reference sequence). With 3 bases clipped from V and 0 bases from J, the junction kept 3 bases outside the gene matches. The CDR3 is CASSMAGGLNTEAFF. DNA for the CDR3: TGTGCCAGTAGTATGGCAGGGGGCCTGAACACTGAAGCTTTCTTT. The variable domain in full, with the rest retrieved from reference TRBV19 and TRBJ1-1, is DGGITQSPKYLFRKEGQNVTLSCEQNLNHDAMYWYRQDPGQGLRLIYYSQIVNDFQKGDIAEGYSVSREKKESFPLTVTSAQKNPTAFYLCASSMAGGLNTEAFFGQGTRLTVV.

CDR3: CASSWGWEHYEQYF. The CDR3, as DNA: TGTGCCAGCAGTTGGGGCTGGGAACACTACGAGCAGTACTTC. This rearrangement joins TRBV6-2 or TRBV6-3 to TRBJ2-7; TRBD1 might be the D (5 bases). The CDR3 length is 14 residues. CDR1 is MNHEY and CDR2 is SVGEGT in the germline V gene. V was shortened by 4 bases and J by 3 bases, with 13 bases between the two germline ends.

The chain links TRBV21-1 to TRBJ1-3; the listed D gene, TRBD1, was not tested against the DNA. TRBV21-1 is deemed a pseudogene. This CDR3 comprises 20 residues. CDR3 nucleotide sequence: TGTGCCAGCAGCGAGTACCCTCCCTCGGCCAGGGTTCAGTCTGGAAACACCATATATTTT. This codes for CASSEYPPSARVQSGNTIYF.

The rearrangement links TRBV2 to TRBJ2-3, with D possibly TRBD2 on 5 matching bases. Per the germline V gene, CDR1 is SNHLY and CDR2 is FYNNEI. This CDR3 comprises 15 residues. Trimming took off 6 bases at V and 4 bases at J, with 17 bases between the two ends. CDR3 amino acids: CASSALGPGSDTQYF. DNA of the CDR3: TGTGCCAGCAGCGCCCTCGGCCCGGGGTCAGATACGCAGTATTTT.

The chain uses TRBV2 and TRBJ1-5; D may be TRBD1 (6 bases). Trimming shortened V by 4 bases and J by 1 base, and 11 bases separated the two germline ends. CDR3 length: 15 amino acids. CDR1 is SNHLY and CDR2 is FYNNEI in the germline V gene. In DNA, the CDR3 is TGTGCCAGCAGTGTGGGGGGGCAGAGCAATCAGCCCCAGCATTTT. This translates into CASSVGGQSNQPQHF.

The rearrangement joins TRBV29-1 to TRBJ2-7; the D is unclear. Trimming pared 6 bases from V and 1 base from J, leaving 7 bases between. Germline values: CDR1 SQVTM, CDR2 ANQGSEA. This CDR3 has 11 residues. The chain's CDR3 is CSVAVSYEQYF. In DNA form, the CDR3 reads TGCAGCGTGGCGGTGTCCTACGAGCAGTACTTC.

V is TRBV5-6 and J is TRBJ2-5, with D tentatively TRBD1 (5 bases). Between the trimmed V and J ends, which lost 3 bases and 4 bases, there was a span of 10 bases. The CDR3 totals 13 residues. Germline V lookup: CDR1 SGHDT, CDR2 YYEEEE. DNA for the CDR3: TGTGCCAGCAGCTCCAGGGCGCGAGAGACCCAGTACTTC. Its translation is CASSSRARETQYF. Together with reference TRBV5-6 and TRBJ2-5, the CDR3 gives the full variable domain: DAGVTQSPTHLIKTRGQQVTLRCSPKSGHDTVSWYQQALGQGPQFIFQYYEEEERQRGNFPDRFSGHQFPNYSSELNVNALLLGDSALYLCASSSRARETQYFGPGTRLLVL.

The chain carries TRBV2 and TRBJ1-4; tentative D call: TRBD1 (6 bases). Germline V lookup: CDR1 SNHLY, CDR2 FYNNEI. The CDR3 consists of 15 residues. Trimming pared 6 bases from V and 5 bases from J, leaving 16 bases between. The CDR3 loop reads CASRPRQVRNEKLFF. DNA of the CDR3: TGTGCCAGCAGGCCCAGACAGGTTAGAAATGAAAAACTGTTTTTT.

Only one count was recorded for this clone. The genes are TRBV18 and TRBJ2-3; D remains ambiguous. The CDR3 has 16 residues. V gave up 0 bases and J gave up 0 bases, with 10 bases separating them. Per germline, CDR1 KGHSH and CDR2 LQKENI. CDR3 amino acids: CASSPPRMLSTDTQYF. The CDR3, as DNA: TGTGCCAGCTCACCACCGAGGATGCTTAGCACAGATACGCAGTATTTT. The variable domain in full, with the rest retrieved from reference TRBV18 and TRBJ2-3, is NAGVMQNPRHLVRRRGQEARLRCSPMKGHSHVYWYRQLPEEGLKFMVYLQKENIIDESGMPKERFSAEFPKEGPSILRIQQVVRGDSAAYFCASSPPRMLSTDTQYFGPGTRLTVL.

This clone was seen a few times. CDR3 coding DNA: TGCGCCAGCAGCTTGGCGGCTAGCGTGAACACCGGGGAGCTGTTTTTT. Translated, it gives CASSLAASVNTGELFF. The V call is TRBV5-1, the J call TRBJ2-2; a weak D match, TRBD2 (6 bases). Germline V lookup: CDR1 SGHRS, CDR2 YFSETQ. V was cut by 0 bases and J by 1 base, with 10 bases left in between. This CDR3 is 16 amino acids long.

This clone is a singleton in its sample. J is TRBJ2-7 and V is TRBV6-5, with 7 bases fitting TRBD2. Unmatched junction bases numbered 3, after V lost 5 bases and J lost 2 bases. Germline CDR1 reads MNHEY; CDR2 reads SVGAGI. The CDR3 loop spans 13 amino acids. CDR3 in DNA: TGTGCCAGCAGTCGAAGCGGGGCCTACGAGCAGTACTTC. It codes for CASSRSGAYEQYF.

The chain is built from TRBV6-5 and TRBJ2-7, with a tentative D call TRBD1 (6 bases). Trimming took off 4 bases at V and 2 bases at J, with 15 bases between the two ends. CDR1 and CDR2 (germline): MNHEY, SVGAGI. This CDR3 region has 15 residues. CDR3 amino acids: CASSLRDNAPYEQYF. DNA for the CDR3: TGTGCCAGCAGTTTAAGGGACAACGCACCCTACGAGCAGTACTTC.

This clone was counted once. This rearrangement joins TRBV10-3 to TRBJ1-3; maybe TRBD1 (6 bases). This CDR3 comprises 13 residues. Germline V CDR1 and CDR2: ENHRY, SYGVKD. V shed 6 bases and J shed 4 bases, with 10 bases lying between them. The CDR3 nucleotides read TGTGCCATCAGGGACAGTATCGGAAACACCATATATTTT. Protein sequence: CAIRDSIGNTIYF.

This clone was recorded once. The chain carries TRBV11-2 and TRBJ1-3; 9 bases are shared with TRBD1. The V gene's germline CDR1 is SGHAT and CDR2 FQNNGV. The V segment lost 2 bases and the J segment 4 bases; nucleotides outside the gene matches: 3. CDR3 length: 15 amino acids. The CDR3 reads CASSLRDRVGNTIYF. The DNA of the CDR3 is TGTGCCAGCAGCTTAAGGGACAGGGTGGGAAACACCATATATTTT.

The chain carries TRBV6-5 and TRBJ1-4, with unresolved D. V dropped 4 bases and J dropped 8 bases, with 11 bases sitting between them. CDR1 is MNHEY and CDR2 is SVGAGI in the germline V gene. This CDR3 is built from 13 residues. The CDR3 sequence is CASSSREAEKLFF. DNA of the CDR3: TGTGCCAGCAGTTCGAGGGAGGCCGAAAAACTGTTTTTT.

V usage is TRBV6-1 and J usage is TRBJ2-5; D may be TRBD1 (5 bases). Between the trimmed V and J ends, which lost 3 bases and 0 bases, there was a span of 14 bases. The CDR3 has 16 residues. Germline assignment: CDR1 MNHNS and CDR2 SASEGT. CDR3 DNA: TGTGCCAGCAGTGACGGTCGACAGAATGACCAAGAGACCCAGTACTTC. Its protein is CASSDGRQNDQETQYF.

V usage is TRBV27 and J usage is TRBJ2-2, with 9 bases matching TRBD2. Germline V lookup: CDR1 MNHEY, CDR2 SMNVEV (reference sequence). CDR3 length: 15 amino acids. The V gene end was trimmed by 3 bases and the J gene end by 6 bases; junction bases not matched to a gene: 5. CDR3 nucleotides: TGTGCCAGCAGTTTTAGCGGGGGCCCTTCCGGGGAGCTGTTTTTT. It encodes CASSFSGGPSGELFF.

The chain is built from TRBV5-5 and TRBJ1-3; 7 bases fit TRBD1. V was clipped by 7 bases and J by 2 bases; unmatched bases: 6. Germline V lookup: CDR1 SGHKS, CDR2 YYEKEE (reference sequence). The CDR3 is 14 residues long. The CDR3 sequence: CASGPTGAGNTIYF. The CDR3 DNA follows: TGTGCCAGCGGCCCCACAGGGGCTGGAAACACCATATATTTT.